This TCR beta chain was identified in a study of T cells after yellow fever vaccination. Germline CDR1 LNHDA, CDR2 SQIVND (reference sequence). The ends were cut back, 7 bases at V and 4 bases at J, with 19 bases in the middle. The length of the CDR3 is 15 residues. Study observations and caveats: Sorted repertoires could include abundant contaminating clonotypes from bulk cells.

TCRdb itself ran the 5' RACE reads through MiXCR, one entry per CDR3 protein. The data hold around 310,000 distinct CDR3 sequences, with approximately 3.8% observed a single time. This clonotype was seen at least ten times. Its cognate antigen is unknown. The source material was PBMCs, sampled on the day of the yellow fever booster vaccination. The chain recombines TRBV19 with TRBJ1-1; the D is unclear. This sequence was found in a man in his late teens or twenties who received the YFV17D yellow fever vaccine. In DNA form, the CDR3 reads TGTGCCAGTACCCCACATTGGGGTATGAGCACTGAAGCTTTCTTT. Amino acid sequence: CASTPHWGMSTEAFF.